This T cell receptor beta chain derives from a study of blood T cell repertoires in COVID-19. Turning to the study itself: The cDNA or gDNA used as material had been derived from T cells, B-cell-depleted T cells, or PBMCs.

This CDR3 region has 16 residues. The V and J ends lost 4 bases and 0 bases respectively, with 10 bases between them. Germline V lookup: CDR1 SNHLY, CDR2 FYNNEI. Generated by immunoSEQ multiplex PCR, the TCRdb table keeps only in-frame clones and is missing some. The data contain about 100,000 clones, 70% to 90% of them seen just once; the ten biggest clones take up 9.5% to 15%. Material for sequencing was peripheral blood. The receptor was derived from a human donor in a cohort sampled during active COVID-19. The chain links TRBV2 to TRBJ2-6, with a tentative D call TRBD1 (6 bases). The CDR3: CASSGDRRSGANVLTF. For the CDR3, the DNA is TGTGCCAGCAGTGGTGACAGGCGCTCTGGGGCCAACGTCCTGACTTTC.